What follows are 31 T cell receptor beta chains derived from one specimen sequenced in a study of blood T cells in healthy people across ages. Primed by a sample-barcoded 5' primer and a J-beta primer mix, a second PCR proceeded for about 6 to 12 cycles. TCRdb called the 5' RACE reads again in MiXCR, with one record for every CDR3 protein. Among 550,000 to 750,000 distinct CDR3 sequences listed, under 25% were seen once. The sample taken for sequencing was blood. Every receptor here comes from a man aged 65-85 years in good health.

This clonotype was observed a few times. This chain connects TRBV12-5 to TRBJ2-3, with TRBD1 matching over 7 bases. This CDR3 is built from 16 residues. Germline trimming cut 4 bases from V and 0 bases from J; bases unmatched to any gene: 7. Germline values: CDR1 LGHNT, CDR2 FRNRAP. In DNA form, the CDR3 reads TGTGCTAGTGGTTCACAGGGGCAAAGTAGCACAGATACGCAGTATTTT. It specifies CASGSQGQSSTDTQYF.

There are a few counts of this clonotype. The CDR3 DNA reads as TGTGCCAGCAGTGCCTCTAACACAGATACGCAGTATTTT. Protein product: CASSASNTDTQYF. The V call is TRBV27, the J call TRBJ2-3, with D uncertain. CDR3 length: 13 amino acids. Germline V gene data show CDR1 as MNHEY and CDR2 as SMNVEV (reference sequence). V gave up 5 bases and J gave up 2 bases, with 8 bases separating them.

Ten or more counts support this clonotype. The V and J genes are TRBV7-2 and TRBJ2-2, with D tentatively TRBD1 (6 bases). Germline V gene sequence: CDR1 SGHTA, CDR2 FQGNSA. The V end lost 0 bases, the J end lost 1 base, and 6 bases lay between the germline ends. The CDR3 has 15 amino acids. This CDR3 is CASSLAGQNTGELFF. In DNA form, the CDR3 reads TGTGCCAGCAGCTTAGCGGGACAGAACACCGGGGAGCTGTTTTTT.

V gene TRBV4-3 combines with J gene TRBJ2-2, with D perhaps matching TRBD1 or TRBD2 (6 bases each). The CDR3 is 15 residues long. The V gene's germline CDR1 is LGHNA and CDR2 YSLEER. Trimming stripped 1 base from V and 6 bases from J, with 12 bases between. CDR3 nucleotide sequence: TGCGCCAGCAGCCAAGTATTACGGGGGCCCGGGGAGCTGTTTTTT. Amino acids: CASSQVLRGPGELFF.

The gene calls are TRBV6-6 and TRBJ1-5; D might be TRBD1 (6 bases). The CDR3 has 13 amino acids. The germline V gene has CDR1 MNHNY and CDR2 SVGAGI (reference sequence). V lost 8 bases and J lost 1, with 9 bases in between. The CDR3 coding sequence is TGTGCCAGCTGCAGGGGAAGCAATCAGCCCCAGCATTTT. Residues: CASCRGSNQPQHF.

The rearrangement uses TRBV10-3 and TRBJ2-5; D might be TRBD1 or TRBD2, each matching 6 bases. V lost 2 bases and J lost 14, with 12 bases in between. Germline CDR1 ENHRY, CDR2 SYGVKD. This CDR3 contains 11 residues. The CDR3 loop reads CAISETGTVYF. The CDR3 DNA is TGTGCCATCAGTGAGACAGGGACTGTCTACTTC.

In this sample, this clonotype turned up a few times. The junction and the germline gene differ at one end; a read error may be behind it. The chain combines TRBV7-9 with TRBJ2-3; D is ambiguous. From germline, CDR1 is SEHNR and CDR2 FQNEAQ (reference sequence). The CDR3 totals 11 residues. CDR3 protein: CASNEVDTRYF. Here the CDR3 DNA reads TGTGCCAGCAATGAGGTGGATACGCGGTATTTT.

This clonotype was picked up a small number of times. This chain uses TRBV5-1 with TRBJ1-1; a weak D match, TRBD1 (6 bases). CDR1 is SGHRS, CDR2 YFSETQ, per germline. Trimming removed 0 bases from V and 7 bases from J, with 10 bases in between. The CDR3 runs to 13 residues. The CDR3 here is CASSLAGGGEAFF. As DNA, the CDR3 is TGCGCCAGCAGCTTGGCGGGGGGCGGTGAAGCTTTCTTT.

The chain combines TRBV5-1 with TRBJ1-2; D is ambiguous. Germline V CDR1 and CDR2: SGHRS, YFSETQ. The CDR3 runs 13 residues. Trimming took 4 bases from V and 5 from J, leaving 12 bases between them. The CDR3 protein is CASSLRTDYGYTF. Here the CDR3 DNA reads TGCGCCAGCAGCCTACGGACGGATTATGGCTACACCTTC.

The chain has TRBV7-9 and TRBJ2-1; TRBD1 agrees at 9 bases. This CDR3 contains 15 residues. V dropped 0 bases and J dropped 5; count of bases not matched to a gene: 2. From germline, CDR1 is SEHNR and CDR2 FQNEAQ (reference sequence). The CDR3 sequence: CASSLAGQGDNEQFF. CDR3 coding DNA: TGTGCCAGCAGCTTAGCGGGACAGGGCGACAATGAGCAGTTCTTC.

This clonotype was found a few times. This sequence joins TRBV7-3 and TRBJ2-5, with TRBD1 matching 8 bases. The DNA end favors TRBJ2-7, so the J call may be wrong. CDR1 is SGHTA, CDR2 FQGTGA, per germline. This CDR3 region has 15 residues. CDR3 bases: TGTGCCAGCAGCCTCAATCCAGGGGGCTTCAACGAGCAGTACTTC. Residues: CASSLNPGGFNEQYF.

CDR3 in DNA: TGTGCCAGCAGGCTCCGGGACAGGGGACTAGGGAGCTCCTACAATGAGCAGTTCTTC. Residues: CASRLRDRGLGSSYNEQFF. The chain employs TRBV28 and TRBJ2-1; TRBD1 matches 10 bases. After removal of 6 bases from V and 0 bases from J, the junction contained 14 bases not matched to a gene. Germline loops: CDR1 MDHEN, CDR2 SYDVKM. The CDR3 length is 19 residues. Together with reference TRBV28 and TRBJ2-1, the CDR3 gives the full variable domain: DVKVTQSSRYLVKRTGEKVFLECVQDMDHENMFWYRQDPGLGLRLIYFSYDVKMKEKGDIPEGYSVSREKKERFSLILESASTNQTSMYLCASRLRDRGLGSSYNEQFFGPGTRLTVL.

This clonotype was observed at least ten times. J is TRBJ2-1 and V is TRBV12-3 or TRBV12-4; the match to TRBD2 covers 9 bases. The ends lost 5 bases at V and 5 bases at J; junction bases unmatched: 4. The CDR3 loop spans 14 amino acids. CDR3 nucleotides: TGTGCCAGCAGTCGGACTAGCGCACACAATGAGCAGTTCTTC. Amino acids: CASSRTSAHNEQFF.

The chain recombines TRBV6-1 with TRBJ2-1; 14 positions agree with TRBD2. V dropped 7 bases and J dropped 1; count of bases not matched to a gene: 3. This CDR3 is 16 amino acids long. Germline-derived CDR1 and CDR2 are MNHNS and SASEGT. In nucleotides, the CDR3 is TGTGCCAGCACCGGACTAGCGGGAGGTTCCTACAATGAGCAGTTCTTC. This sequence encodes CASTGLAGGSYNEQFF.

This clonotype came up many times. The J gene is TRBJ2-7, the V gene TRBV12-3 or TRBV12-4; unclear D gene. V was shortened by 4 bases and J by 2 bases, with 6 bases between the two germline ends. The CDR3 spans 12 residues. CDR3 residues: CASSSMPYEQYF. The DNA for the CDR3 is TGTGCCAGCAGTTCCATGCCCTACGAGCAGTACTTC.

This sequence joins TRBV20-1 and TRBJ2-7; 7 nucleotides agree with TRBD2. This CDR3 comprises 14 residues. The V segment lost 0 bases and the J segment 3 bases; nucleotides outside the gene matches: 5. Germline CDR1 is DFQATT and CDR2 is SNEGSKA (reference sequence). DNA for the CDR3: TGCAGTGCTAGAGAGGGGGGGAATGACTACGAGCAGTACTTC. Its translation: CSAREGGNDYEQYF.

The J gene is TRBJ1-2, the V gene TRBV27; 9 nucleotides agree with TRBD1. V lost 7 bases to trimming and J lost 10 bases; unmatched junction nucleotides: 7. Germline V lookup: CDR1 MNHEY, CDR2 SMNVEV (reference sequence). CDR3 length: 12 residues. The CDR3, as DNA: TGTGCCAGCAAGGGGACAGGGCGGTACTACACCTTC. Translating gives CASKGTGRYYTF.

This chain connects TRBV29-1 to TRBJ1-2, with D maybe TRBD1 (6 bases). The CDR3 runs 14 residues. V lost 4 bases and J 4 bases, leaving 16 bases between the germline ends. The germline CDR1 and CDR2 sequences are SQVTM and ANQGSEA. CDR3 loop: CSVVGQGSPYGYTF. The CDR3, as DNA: TGCAGCGTTGTCGGGCAGGGGTCCCCCTATGGCTACACCTTC.

As DNA, the CDR3 is TGTGCCAGCAGCCAAACAGGGGAGCAGTACTTC. Its translation: CASSQTGEQYF. The rearrangement joins TRBV3-1 to TRBJ2-5, with 7 bases lining up with TRBD1. The germline V gene has CDR1 LGHDT and CDR2 YNNKEL (reference sequence). This CDR3 has 11 residues. The V gene end was trimmed by 2 bases and the J gene end by 11 bases; junction bases not matched to a gene: 2.

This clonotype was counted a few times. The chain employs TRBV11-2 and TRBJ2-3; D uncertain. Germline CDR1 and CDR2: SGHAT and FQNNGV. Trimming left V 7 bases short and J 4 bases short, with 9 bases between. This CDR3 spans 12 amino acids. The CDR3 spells CASTIGPDTQYF. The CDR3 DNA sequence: TGTGCCAGCACCATTGGCCCAGATACGCAGTATTTT.

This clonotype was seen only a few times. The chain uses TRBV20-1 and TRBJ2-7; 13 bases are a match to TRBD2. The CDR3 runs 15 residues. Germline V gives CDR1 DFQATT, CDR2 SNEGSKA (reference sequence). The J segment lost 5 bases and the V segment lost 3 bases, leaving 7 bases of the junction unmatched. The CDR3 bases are TGCAGTGCTAGGCCAGGGACTAGCGGGATCCACGAGCAGTACTTC. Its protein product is CSARPGTSGIHEQYF.

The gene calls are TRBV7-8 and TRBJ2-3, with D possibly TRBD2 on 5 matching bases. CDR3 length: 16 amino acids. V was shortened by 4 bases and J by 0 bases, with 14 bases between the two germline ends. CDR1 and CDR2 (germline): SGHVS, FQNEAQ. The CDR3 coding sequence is TGTGCCAGCAGCTCTAAACCCCGCGGGAGCACAGATACGCAGTATTTT. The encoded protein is CASSSKPRGSTDTQYF. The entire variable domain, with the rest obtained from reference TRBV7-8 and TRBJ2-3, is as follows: GAGVSQSPRYKVAKRGQDVALRCDPISGHVSLFWYQQALGQGPEFLTYFQNEAQLDKSGLPSDRFFAERPEGSVSTLKIQRTQQEDSAVYLCASSSKPRGSTDTQYFGPGTRLTVL.

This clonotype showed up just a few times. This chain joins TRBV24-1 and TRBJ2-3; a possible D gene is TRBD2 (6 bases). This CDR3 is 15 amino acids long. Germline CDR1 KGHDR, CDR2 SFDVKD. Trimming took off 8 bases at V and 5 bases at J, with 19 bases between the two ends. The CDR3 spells CATTKLAGSGDTQYF. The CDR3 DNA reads TGTGCCACCACCAAACTAGCAGGGTCCGGAGATACGCAGTATTTT.

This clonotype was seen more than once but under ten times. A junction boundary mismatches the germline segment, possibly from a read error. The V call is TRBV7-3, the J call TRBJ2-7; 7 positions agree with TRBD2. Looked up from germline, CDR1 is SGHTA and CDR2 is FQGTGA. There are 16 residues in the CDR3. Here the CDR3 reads CASSLTLAETSYEQYF. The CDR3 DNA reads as TGTGCCAGCAGTTTAACCCTAGCGGAGACCTCCTACGAGCAGTACTTC.

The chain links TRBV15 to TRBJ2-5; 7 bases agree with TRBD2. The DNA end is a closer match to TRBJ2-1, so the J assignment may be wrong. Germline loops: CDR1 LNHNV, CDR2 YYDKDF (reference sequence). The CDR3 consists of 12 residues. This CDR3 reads CATSSAGGFQFF. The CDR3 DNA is TGTGCCACCAGCAGTGCCGGGGGGTTCCAGTTCTTC.

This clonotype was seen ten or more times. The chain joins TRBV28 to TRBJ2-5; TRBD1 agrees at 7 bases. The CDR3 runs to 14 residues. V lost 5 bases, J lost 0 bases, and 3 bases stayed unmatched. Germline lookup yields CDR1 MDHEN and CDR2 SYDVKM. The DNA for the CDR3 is TGTGCCAGCAGTCCGACAGGGTACCAAGAGACCCAGTACTTC. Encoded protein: CASSPTGYQETQYF.

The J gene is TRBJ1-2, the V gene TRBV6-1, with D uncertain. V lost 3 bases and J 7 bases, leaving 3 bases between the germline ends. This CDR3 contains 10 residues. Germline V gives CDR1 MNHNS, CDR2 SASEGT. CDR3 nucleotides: TGTGCCAGCAGTGAGGCTGGCTACACCTTC. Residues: CASSEAGYTF.

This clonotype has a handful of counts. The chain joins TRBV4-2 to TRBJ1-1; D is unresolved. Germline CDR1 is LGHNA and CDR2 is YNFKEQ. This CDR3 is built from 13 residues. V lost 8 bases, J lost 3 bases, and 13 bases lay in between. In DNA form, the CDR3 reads TGTGCCAGCCGTGAAAACACAGACACTGAAGCTTTCTTT. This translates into CASRENTDTEAFF.

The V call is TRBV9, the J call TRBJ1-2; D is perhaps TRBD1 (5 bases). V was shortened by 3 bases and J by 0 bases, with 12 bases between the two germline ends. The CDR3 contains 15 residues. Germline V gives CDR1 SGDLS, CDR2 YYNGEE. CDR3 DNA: TGTGCCAGCAGCGCATACACAGGAGCTAACTATGGCTACACCTTC. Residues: CASSAYTGANYGYTF.

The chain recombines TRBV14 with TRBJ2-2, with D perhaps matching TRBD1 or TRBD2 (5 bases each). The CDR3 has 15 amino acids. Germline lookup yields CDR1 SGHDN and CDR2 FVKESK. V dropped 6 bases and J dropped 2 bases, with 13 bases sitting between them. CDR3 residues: CASRPTGTNTGELFF. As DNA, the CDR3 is TGTGCCAGCAGACCGACCGGGACCAACACCGGGGAGCTGTTTTTT. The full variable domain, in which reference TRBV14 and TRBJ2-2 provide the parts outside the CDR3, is EAGVTQFPSHSVIEKGQTVTLRCDPISGHDNLYWYRRVMGKEIKFLLHFVKESKQDESGMPNNRFLAERTGGTYSTLKVQPAELEDSGVYFCASRPTGTNTGELFFGEGSRLTVL.

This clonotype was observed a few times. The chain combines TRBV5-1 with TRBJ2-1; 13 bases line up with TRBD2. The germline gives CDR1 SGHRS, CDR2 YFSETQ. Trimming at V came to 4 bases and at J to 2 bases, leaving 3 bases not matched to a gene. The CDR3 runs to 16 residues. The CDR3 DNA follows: TGCGCCAGCAGCCATACTAGCGGGAGGGCCTACAATGAGCAGTTCTTC. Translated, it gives CASSHTSGRAYNEQFF.